A single T cell receptor beta chain is shown here with its context. Its specificity is unknown. The CDR3 runs 14 residues. Germline CDR1 is SGDLS and CDR2 is YYNGEE. V lost 0 bases and J 12 bases, leaving 13 bases between the germline ends. This sample was included in a study of shared clonotypes between healthy human individuals. Notes on the study in general: There were few donors, and this limited the genetic and exposure-history diversity represented. It was observed that about 5% of naive CD4 clonotypes were shared across a few donors.

The method was immunoSEQ multiplex PCR; TCRdb's version includes in-frame clones alone and lacks a portion of them. The sample carries over 2 million clones, 90% to 95% recorded once. The sample consisted of naive CD4+ T cells sorted from blood. Noted subset: CD45RA+ positively selected. This clonotype was obtained from a man aged 18 to 29 in good health. The genes are TRBV9 and TRBJ1-6; D not certain. The CDR3 protein is CASSVAPVAGPLHF. CDR3 in DNA: TGTGCCAGCAGCGTAGCCCCAGTAGCGGGACCCCTCCACTTT.